The rows below give T cell receptor beta chains drawn from one sample of a study of OX40 agonist ivuxolimab in advanced cancers. The protocol was immunoSEQ multiplex PCR, while the TCRdb copy is restricted to in-frame clones and leaves out a portion. This table holds around 80,000 clones, roughly four fifths found once. The starting material was CD4+ or CD8+ T cells sorted from blood, obtained in a trial of the OX40 agonist ivuxolimab. These receptors were collected from an adult with an advanced solid tumor such as melanoma, head and neck, liver or kidney cancer. Both conserved end residues are part of each CDR3. D genes are given only for firm matches. Clone size appears in some rows only: once, few, many, or a class for an expanded clone.

TGTGCCAGCAGTGAGGGTCGGGACAGGTTCTACAATGAGCAGTTCTTC CASSEGRDRFYNEQFF - TRBJ2-1 TRBV2 16 TRBD1
TGTGCCAGCAGCTTATCGGCGTTCGAGACCCAGTACTTC CASSLSAFETQYF once TRBJ2-5 TRBV7-9 13 -
TGTGCCAGCAGCCCGGGGTGGGGCACAGATACGCAGTATTTT CASSPGWGTDTQYF - TRBJ2-3 TRBV9 14 -
TGTGCCACCAGCAGAACCAACAGGGGAAGCACTGAAGCTTTCTTT CATSRTNRGSTEAFF - TRBJ1-1 TRBV15 15 TRBD1
TGTGCCAGCAGCTTATGGGCGACGGCAAGCAATGAGCAGTTCTTC CASSLWATASNEQFF - TRBJ2-1 TRBV7-2 15 -
TGCAGCGTTGAAGATTTAGGAGCGGGAGGGTACAATGAGCAGTTCTTC CSVEDLGAGGYNEQFF - TRBJ2-1 TRBV29-1 16 TRBD2
TGTGCCAGCAGGAGGGACACCTCCTACGAGCAGTACTTC CASRRDTSYEQYF - TRBJ2-7 TRBV2 13 -
TGTGCCAGCAGTTCCGCAGCCAAGAACACTGAAGCTTTCTTT CASSSAAKNTEAFF - TRBJ1-1 TRBV28 14 -
TGTGCCAGCAGGGGACAGTCTCTCTATGGCTACACCTTC CASRGQSLYGYTF - TRBJ1-2 TRBV28 13 TRBD1
TGTGCCAGCTCACCACTGAACCCGGGACAGGGGGCAGAGCAGTACTTC CASSPLNPGQGAEQYF - TRBJ2-7 TRBV18 16 TRBD1
TGTGCCAGCAGCGTGAGCACAGATACGCAGTATTTT CASSVSTDTQYF - TRBJ2-3 TRBV7-9 12 -
TGTGCCAGCTGGAGCGGGGGGGCCACCGGGGAGCTGTTTTTT CASWSGGATGELFF - TRBJ2-2 TRBV11-1 14 TRBD2
TGTGCCAGCAGTTACGGCGGACTAGCGGGGGAGGATACGCAGTATTTT CASSYGGLAGEDTQYF - TRBJ2-3 TRBV6-6 16 TRBD2
TGTGCCAGCTCACAAGCCGCCTCGGGAGGTCAGCCCCAGCATTTT CASSQAASGGQPQHF - TRBJ1-5 TRBV18 15 -
TGTGCCAGTAGTATTTCCCCCTACAGGGGTGAGCAGTACTTC CASSISPYRGEQYF once TRBJ2-7 TRBV19 14 TRBD1
TGTGCCACCAAAATGACAGGGGAGCTGTTCTTC CATKMTGELFF - TRBJ2-1 TRBV6-1 11 TRBD1
TGTGCCAGCAGCCAAGCTGACTCGCTGGGGGCTTTCTTT CASSQADSLGAFF - TRBJ1-1 TRBV4-2 13 -
TGTGCCAGCAGCTTAGGGCAGGGAAACGGGGAGCTGTTTTTT CASSLGQGNGELFF - TRBJ2-2 TRBV11-2 14 -
TGTGCCAGCAGCTTGGCCGGGAGCTCCTACAATGAGCAGTTCTTC CASSLAGSSYNEQFF - TRBJ2-1 TRBV5-8 15 -
TGTGCCAGCGCCGGGACTAGCGCCCTCCGTGAGCAGTTCTTC CASAGTSALREQFF - TRBJ2-1 TRBV9 14 TRBD2
TGTGCTAGTGCCCAGGACAGTTTGACAGATACGCAGTATTTT CASAQDSLTDTQYF - TRBJ2-3 TRBV12-5 14 -
TGTGCCAGCTCACTGGGTAGCAATCAGCCCCAGCATTTT CASSLGSNQPQHF - TRBJ1-5 TRBV18 13 -
TGTGCCAGCAGCCCTTCGGGGACGGGGGGGAGAGAGCAGTACTTC CASSPSGTGGREQYF - TRBJ2-7 TRBV7-2 15 TRBD2
TGTGCCAGCAGTAGATCGGAACGAAGGCAGTACTTC CASSRSERRQYF few TRBJ2-7 TRBV7-9 12 -
TGTGCCAGCAGTGACCTCCTCGCGGGTACGCAGTATTTT CASSDLLAGTQYF once TRBJ2-3 TRBV6-4 13 -
TGTGCCAGCAGGGTACCGGGACAGGGCCTCCACGAGCAGTACTTC CASRVPGQGLHEQYF - TRBJ2-7 TRBV2 15 TRBD1
TGTGCCAGCTCACGTGACAGGGGTGGCGACTATGGCTACACCTTC CASSRDRGGDYGYTF - TRBJ1-2 TRBV18 15 TRBD1
TGTGCCAGCAGCTTAACTTTAGCGGGTGGGCAGGATACGCAGTATTTT CASSLTLAGGQDTQYF - TRBJ2-3 TRBV7-2 16 TRBD2
TGTGCCAGTAGGGGACAGGACAATCAGCCCCAGCATTTT CASRGQDNQPQHF - TRBJ1-5 TRBV19 13 TRBD1
TGCGCCAGCAGCCAAGCGGAGCGTAAACTGTTTTTT CASSQAERKLFF - TRBJ1-4 TRBV4-1 12 -
TGTGCCAGCAGTGCCTACTCCACACTCAACTACGAGCAGTACTTC CASSAYSTLNYEQYF - TRBJ2-7 TRBV6-1 15 -
TGTGCCACCACCGGGACAGCGGCGGGGGAGCAGTACTTC CATTGTAAGEQYF - TRBJ2-7 TRBV10-3 13 -
TGTGCCAGCCCAAACCCCTCGGGGACAGGCGGAGTCTGGTACGAGCAGTACTTC CASPNPSGTGGVWYEQYF - TRBJ2-7 TRBV6-4 18 TRBD1
TGCGCCAGCAGCTTGGCTGCAGGGGCCAACTATGGCTACACCTTC CASSLAAGANYGYTF - TRBJ1-2 TRBV5-1 15 -
TGTGCCAGCAGTGGAGTGTCGAGGGTCGGGGAGCTGTTTTTT CASSGVSRVGELFF - TRBJ2-2 TRBV2 14 -
TGTGCCAGCGAATGGGGGGGTTGGGGGAGTCAGCCCCAGCATTTT CASEWGGWGSQPQHF - TRBJ1-5 TRBV6-1 15 -
TGTGCCAGCAGAAGGGACAGGAACACTGAAGCTTTCTTT CASRRDRNTEAFF few TRBJ1-1 TRBV7-3 13 TRBD1
TGTGCCAGCAGCACCAGGGTTCAAGAGACCCAGTACTTC CASSTRVQETQYF - TRBJ2-5 TRBV21-1 13 -
TGTGCCAGCAGTCTAAAGGGGCGGGGACTTACGTATTTT CASSLKGRGLTYF - TRBJ2-3 TRBV28 13 -
TGTGCCAGCAGTGACGACTACAATGAGCAGTTCTTC CASSDDYNEQFF - TRBJ2-1 TRBV2 12 -
TGTGCCAGCTCACCTGGGCGGGTTTCCTACGAGCAGTACTTC CASSPGRVSYEQYF once TRBJ2-7 TRBV18 14 -
TGTGCCAGCAGCCCCTTGGCCAGGCCAAGCTCCTACGAGCAGTACTTC CASSPLARPSSYEQYF once TRBJ2-7 TRBV11-2 16 -
TGCGCCAGCAGCCAAGGCGGGACCGCTGGAAACACCATATATTTT CASSQGGTAGNTIYF - TRBJ1-3 TRBV4-1 15 -
TGTGCCAGCAGCGTGGACAGGTTAAATAATTCACCCCTCCACTTT CASSVDRLNNSPLHF - TRBJ1-6 TRBV2 15 TRBD1
TGTGCCAGCTCACCACGGTGGGAGCCTTCGAACACTGAAGCTTTCTTT CASSPRWEPSNTEAFF - TRBJ1-1 TRBV18 16 -
TGTGCCAGCAGTTTGTCCCCCAACTATGGCTACACCTTC CASSLSPNYGYTF - TRBJ1-2 TRBV28 13 -
TGCGCCAGCAGCCAGTCGGGCAGCGGGGAGGGGAACATTCAGTACTTC CASSQSGSGEGNIQYF few TRBJ2-4 TRBV4-1 16 TRBD2
TGTGCCAGTAGTATCTCTGGAACCACAGATACGCAGTATTTT CASSISGTTDTQYF once TRBJ2-3 TRBV19 14 -
TGTGCCAGCAGCTTACTCCCTAGGGCCGATAATTCACCCCTCCACTTT CASSLLPRADNSPLHF - TRBJ1-6 TRBV7-2 16 -
TGCGCCAGCAGCTTGATGGGGATGAGAGATGCGCAGTATTTT CASSLMGMRDAQYF - TRBJ2-3 TRBV5-1 14 -
TGTGCCACCAGCAGAGATCTGGGCAGCGCGACGGTGGTCGGGGAGCTGTTTTTT CATSRDLGSATVVGELFF - TRBJ2-2 TRBV15 18 -
TGTGCCAGCAGCTTAGGGCAGGGAGAGACCGGGGAGCTGTTTTTT CASSLGQGETGELFF - TRBJ2-2 TRBV7-3 15 -
TGTGCCAGCAGTGAAAACCCTAGCGGAGCCTACGAGCAGTACTTC CASSENPSGAYEQYF few TRBJ2-7 TRBV2 15 TRBD2
TGCAGCGTTGAAGCGCGAAGGACTAATTTGGGAAATGAGCAGTTCTTC CSVEARRTNLGNEQFF - TRBJ2-1 TRBV29-1 16 -